The subject of this entry is one T cell receptor (beta chain). Its target is not known. MiXCR was run by TCRdb on the RT-PCR reads, yielding one entry per CDR3 protein. The sample carries 450,000 to 700,000 distinct CDR3 sequences, approximately 14% recorded once. The V gene end was trimmed by 3 bases and the J gene end by 0 bases; junction bases not matched to a gene: 5. The CDR3 spans 15 residues. CDR1 and CDR2 from the germline V gene are LGHNA and YNFKEQ. The sample belongs to a study of response to subunit inactivated influenza vaccine. Regarding the study as a whole: That few new T cells are recruited by each seasonal influenza vaccination was the authors' suggestion.

The chain uses TRBV4-2 and TRBJ2-7, with 7 bases lining up with TRBD2. The source was PBMCs from blood, collected approximately 13 days after vaccination. The origin of this receptor is a man aged 50-59 years who received an inactivated influenza vaccine. The CDR3, as DNA: TGTGCCAGCAGCCAGGACCGACTAGCCTCCTACGAGCAGTACTTC. It translates to CASSQDRLASYEQYF.